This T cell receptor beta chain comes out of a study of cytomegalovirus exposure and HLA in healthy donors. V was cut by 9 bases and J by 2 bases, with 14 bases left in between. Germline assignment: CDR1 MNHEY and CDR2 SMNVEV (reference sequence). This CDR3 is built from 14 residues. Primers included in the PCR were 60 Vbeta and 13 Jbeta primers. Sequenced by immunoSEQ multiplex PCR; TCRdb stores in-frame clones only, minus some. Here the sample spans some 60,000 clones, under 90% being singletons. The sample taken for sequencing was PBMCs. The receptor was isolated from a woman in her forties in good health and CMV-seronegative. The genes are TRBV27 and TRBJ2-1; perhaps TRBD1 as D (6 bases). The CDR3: CASKQGSAYNEQFF. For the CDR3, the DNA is TGTGCCAGTAAGCAGGGGAGCGCCTACAATGAGCAGTTCTTC.